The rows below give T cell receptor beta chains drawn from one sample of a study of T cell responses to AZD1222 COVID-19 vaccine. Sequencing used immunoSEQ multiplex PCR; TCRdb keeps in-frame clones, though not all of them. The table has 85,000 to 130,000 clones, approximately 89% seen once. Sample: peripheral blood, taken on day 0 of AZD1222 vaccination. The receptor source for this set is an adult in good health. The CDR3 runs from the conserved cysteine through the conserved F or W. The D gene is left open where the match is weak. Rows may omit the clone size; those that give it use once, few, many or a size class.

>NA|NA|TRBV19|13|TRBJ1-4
TGTGCCAGTTCCGGGACGGTAGATGAAAAACTGTTTTTT
CASSGTVDEKLFF
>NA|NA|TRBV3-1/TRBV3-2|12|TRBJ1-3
TGTGCCAGCAGCGAAAACGGGAACACCATATATTTT
CASSENGNTIYF
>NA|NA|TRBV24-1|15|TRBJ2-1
TGTGCCACCAGTGAAGGGCGGAGCTCCTACAATGAGCAGTTCTTC
CATSEGRSSYNEQFF
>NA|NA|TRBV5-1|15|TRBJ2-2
TGCGCCAGCAGCTTGGCGGGGGCGAACACCGGGGAGCTGTTTTTT
CASSLAGANTGELFF
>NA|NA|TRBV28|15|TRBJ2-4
TGTGCCAGCAGTCCCTGGGGGAATTCAGTAAACATTCAGTACTTC
CASSPWGNSVNIQYF
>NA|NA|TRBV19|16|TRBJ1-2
TGTGCCAGTAGGACTCTGGAGGGACGGACTAACTATGGCTACACCTTC
CASRTLEGRTNYGYTF
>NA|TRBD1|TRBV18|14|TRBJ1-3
TGTGCCAGCTCACCGGGACAGGGAGGAAACACCATATATTTT
CASSPGQGGNTIYF
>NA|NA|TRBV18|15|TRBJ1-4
TGTGCCAGCTCACCCCAAGGGGTAAACGGTGAAAAACTGTTTTTT
CASSPQGVNGEKLFF
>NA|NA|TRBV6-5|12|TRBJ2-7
TGTGCCAGCAGCCCCCCCCATGGCGAGCAGTACTTC
CASSPPHGEQYF
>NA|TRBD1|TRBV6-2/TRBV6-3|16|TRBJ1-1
TGTGCCAGCAGCTCAACTCGGACAGGGAGAACAACTGAAGCTTTCTTT
CASSSTRTGRTTEAFF
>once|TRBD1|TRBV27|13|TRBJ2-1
TGTGCCAGCAGTTTGGACAGGTGGAATGAGCAGTTCTTC
CASSLDRWNEQFF
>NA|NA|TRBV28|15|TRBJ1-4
TGTGCCAGCAGTCGCAGGGTTCTCGGAACCGAAAAACTGTTTTTT
CASSRRVLGTEKLFF
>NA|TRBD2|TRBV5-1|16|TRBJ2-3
TGCGCCAGCAGCTTGGACGGTAGCGGGAGAGTTGAAACGCAGTATTTT
CASSLDGSGRVETQYF
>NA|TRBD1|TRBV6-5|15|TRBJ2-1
TGTGCCAGCAGCCAGACAGGGGTCTCCTACAATGAGCAGTTCTTC
CASSQTGVSYNEQFF
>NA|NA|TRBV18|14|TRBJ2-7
TGTGCCAGCTCATGGCAGGGGACATCTTCCGAGCAGTACTTC
CASSWQGTSSEQYF
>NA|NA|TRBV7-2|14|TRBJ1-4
TGTGCCAGCAGCTTAGGCAGGGTTAATGAAAAACTGTTTTTT
CASSLGRVNEKLFF
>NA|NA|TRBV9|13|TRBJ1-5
TGTGCCAGCAGCGTCCACGGAAATCAGCCCCAGCATTTT
CASSVHGNQPQHF
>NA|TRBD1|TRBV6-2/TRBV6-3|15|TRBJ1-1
TGTGCCAGCAGTTACATGGGACAGGGGTTCACTGAAGCTTTCTTT
CASSYMGQGFTEAFF
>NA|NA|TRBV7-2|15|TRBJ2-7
TGTGCCAGCAGCTTATCCCACCTTGCGGGCAACGAGCAGTACTTC
CASSLSHLAGNEQYF
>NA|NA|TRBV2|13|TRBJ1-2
TGTGCCAGCAGTGAGAGAGATCGGGATGGCTACACCTTC
CASSERDRDGYTF
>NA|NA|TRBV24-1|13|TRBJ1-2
TGTGCCACCAGTGATTTGTCAGGCTATGGCTACACCTTC
CATSDLSGYGYTF
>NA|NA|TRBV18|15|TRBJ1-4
TGTGCCAGCTCCCTTCAGTCTGCAACTAATGAAAAACTGTTTTTT
CASSLQSATNEKLFF
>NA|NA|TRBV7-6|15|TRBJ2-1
TGTGCCAGCAGCTTAGGGCAGGGACCCTACAATGAGCAGTTCTTC
CASSLGQGPYNEQFF
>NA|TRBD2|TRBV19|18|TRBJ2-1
TGTGCCAGTAGTATAGATGTAGGGCGACTAGCTTCCTACAATGAGCAGTTCTTC
CASSIDVGRLASYNEQFF
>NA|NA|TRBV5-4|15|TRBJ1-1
TGTGCCAGCAGCCCACAGAGATTTAGGAACACTGAAGCTTTCTTT
CASSPQRFRNTEAFF
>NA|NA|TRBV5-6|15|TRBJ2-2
TGTGCCAGCAGCTTAGACAGACCCGGGGTCGGGGAGCTGTTTTTT
CASSLDRPGVGELFF
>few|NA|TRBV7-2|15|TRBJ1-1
TGTGCCAGCAGCTTAGATATGGCTAAGAACACTGAAGCTTTCTTT
CASSLDMAKNTEAFF
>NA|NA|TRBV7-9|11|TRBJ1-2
TGTGCCGGACAGACGAACTATGGCTACACCTTC
CAGQTNYGYTF
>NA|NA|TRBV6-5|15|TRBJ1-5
TGTGCCAGCAGTTACTCGCGGGGGGCAAATCAGCCCCAGCATTTT
CASSYSRGANQPQHF
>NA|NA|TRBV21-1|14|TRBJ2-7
TGTGCCAGCAGCGGACAGGGATTTACCTACGAGCAGTACTTC
CASSGQGFTYEQYF
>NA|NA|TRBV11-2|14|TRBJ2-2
TGTGCCAGCAGCTCCGGACAGATCGCCGGGGAGCTGTTTTTT
CASSSGQIAGELFF
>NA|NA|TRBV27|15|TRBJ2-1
TGTGCCAGCGTCTCTCGGGACTTGCCGCAGAATGAGCAGTTCTTC
CASVSRDLPQNEQFF
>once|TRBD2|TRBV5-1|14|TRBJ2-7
TGCGCCAGCAGCTTGGCCCTAGCGGCCTACGAGCAGTACTTC
CASSLALAAYEQYF
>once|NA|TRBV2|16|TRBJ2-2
TGTGCCAGCAGTGGAGGGTTGGGAACAGGGTCCGGGGAGCTGTTTTTT
CASSGGLGTGSGELFF
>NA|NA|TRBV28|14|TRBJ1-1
TGTGCCAGCAGTTTACTACAGATGAACACTGAAGCTTTCTTT
CASSLLQMNTEAFF
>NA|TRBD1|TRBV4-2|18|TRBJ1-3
TGTGCCAGCAGCCAGACCCTGGACAGGGCCAGCTCTGGAAACACCATATATTTT
CASSQTLDRASSGNTIYF
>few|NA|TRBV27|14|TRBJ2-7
TGTGCCAGCAGTATTTTCGGGAGAGGATACGAGCAGTACTTC
CASSIFGRGYEQYF
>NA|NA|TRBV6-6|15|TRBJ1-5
TGTGCCAGCAGGAGTGACAGGCCGAGCAATCAGCCCCAGCATTTT
CASRSDRPSNQPQHF
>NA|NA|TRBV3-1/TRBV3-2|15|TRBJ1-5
TGTGCCAGCAGCCAAGGGATAAATGGGAATCAGCCCCAGCATTTT
CASSQGINGNQPQHF
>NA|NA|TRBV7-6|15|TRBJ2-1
TGTGCCAGCAGCTTTAGCCCGGCAGGAGGTGGTGAGCAGTTCTTC
CASSFSPAGGGEQFF
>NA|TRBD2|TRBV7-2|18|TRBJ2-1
TGTGCCAGCAGCTTACCAAGGACTAGCGGGGGGGCCCCTAATGAGCAGTTCTTC
CASSLPRTSGGAPNEQFF
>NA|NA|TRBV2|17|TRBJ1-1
TGTGCCAGCAGTGGGGGGGGACGCTCTTTTACGTACACTGAAGCTTTCTTT
CASSGGGRSFTYTEAFF
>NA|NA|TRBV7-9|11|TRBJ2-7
TGTGCCAGCAGCTTAGTGGACGAGCAGTACTTC
CASSLVDEQYF
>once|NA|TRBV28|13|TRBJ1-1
TGTGCCAGCGGTGGGGCAGGACTGGCTGAAGCTTTCTTT
CASGGAGLAEAFF
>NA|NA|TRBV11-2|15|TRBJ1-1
TGTGCCAGCAGCTTAGATGAGGACCCGAGGACTGAAGCTTTCTTT
CASSLDEDPRTEAFF
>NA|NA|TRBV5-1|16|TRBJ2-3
TGCGCCAGCAGCGGAATGACTACGGCTATCACAGATACGCAGTATTTT
CASSGMTTAITDTQYF
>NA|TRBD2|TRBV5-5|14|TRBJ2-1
TGTGCCAGCAGCTTAGGCGGGGGTTACAATGAGCAGTTCTTC
CASSLGGGYNEQFF
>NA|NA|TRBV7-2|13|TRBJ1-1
TGTGCCAGCAATATTTACCCGAACACTGAAGCTTTCTTT
CASNIYPNTEAFF
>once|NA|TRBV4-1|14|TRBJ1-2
TGCGCCAGCAGCCAAGATCCTAACAACTATGGCTACACCTTC
CASSQDPNNYGYTF
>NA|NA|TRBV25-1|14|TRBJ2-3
TGTGCCAGCAGTGGAGGGCAGGGAACAGATACGCAGTATTTT
CASSGGQGTDTQYF
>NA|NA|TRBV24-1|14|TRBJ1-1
TGTGCCACCAGTGAATCTTTCGGGAACACTGAAGCTTTCTTT
CATSESFGNTEAFF
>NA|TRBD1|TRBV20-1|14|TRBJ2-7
TGCAGTGCTCGTGTGGCTACAGGGGTTTACGAGCAGTACTTC
CSARVATGVYEQYF
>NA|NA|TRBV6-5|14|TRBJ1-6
TGTGCCAGCAGTCTCAGGACAGATAATTCACCCCTCCACTTT
CASSLRTDNSPLHF
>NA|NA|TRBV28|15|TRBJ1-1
TGTGCCAGCAGTCGGCGGACACCCCGCGGGACTGAAGCTTTCTTT
CASSRRTPRGTEAFF
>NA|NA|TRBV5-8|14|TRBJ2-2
TGTGCCCGCACCCCCAGGGACTCCTCCAAGGAGCTGTTTTTT
CARTPRDSSKELFF